This TCR beta chain comes out of a study of T cells after yellow fever vaccination. This clonotype was counted a few times. The germline gives CDR1 MNHNS, CDR2 SASEGT. This CDR3 comprises 14 residues. Deletions cut 6 bases from V and 4 bases from J, with 15 bases between. From the 5' RACE reads, TCRdb called clonotypes with MiXCR, one entry per CDR3 protein. The sample consists of some 550,000 distinct CDR3 sequences, less than 20% of them appearing once. The TCR sequence derives from a young man who received the YFV17D yellow fever vaccine. The sequencing here drew on PBMCs, taken 15 days after the yellow fever booster vaccination. V and J are TRBV6-1 and TRBJ1-2, with D uncertain. The DNA of the CDR3 is TGTGCCAGCAGCTCAGACCCCTGGGGCTATGGCTACACCTTC. This encodes CASSSDPWGYGYTF.